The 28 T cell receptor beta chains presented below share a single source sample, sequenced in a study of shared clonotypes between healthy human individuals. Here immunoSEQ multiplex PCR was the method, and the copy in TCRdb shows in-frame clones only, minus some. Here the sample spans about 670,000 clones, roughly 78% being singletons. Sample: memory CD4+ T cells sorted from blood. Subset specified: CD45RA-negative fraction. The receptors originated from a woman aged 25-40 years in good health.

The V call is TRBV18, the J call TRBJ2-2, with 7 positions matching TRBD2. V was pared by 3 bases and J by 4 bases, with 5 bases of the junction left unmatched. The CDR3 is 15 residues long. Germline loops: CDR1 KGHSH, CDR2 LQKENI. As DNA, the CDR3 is TGTGCCAGCTCACCCCAGCGGGATGCCACCGGGGAGCTGTTTTTT. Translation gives CASSPQRDATGELFF. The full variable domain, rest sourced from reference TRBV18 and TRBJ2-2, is NAGVMQNPRHLVRRRGQEARLRCSPMKGHSHVYWYRQLPEEGLKFMVYLQKENIIDESGMPKERFSAEFPKEGPSILRIQQVVRGDSAAYFCASSPQRDATGELFFGEGSRLTVL.

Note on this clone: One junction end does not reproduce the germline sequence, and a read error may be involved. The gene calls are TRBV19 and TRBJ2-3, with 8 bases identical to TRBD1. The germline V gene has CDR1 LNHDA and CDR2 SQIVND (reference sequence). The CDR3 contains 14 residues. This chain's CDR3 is CASSIDSGTGTQYF. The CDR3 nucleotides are TGTGCCAGTAGTATAGACTCCGGGACAGGTACGCAGTATTTT.

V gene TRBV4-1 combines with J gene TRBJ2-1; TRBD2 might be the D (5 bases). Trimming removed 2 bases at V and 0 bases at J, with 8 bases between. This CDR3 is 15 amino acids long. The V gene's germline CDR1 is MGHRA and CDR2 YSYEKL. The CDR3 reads CASSQPTSSYNEQFF. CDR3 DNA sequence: TGCGCCAGCAGCCAACCCACTAGCTCCTACAATGAGCAGTTCTTC.

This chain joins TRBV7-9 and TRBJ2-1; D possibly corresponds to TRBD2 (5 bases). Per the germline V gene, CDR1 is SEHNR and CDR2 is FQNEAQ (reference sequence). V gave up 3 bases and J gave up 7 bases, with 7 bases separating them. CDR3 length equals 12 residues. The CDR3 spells CASSFGENEQFF. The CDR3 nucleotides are TGTGCCAGCAGCTTTGGGGAGAATGAGCAGTTCTTC.

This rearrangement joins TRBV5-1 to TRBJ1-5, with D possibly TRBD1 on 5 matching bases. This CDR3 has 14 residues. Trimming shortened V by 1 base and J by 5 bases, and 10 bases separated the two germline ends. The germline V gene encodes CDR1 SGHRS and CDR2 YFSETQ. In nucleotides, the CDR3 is TGCGCCAGCAGCTTGCAACCGGGGGATCAGCCCCAGCATTTT. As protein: CASSLQPGDQPQHF.

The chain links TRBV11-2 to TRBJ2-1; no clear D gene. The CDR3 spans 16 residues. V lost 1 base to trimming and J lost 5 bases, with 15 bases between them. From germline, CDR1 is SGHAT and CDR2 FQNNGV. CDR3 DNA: TGTGCCAGCAGCTTAGTCAGTGGGCCCCCACACAATGAGCAGTTCTTC. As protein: CASSLVSGPPHNEQFF. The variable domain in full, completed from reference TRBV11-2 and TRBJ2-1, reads EAGVAQSPRYKIIEKRQSVAFWCNPISGHATLYWYQQILGQGPKLLIQFQNNGVVDDSQLPKDRFSAERLKGVDSTLKIQPAKLEDSAVYLCASSLVSGPPHNEQFFGPGTRLTVL.

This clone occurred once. In DNA, the CDR3 is TGCGCCAGCAGCTTTTCGGGAAACAGGGTCCCTGAAGCTTTCTTT. It yields the protein CASSFSGNRVPEAFF. The V gene is TRBV5-1, the J gene TRBJ1-1; D may be TRBD1 (6 bases). Germline V lookup: CDR1 SGHRS, CDR2 YFSETQ. Trimming removed 2 bases from V and 6 bases from J, with 17 bases in between. The CDR3 runs to 15 residues.

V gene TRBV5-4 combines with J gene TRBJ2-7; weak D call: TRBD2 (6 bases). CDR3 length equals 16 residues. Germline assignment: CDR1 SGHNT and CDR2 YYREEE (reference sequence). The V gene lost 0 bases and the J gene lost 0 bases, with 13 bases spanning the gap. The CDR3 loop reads CASSLGAGTSSYEQYF. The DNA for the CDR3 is TGTGCCAGCAGCTTGGGGGCGGGAACTAGCTCCTACGAGCAGTACTTC.

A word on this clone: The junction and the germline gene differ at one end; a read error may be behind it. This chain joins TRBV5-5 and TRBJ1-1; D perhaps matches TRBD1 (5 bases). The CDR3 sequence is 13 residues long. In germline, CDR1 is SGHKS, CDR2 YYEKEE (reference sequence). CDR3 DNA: TGTGCCAGCAGCTTACCCCGGGACCCCCCAGTGCTCTTT. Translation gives CASSLPRDPPVLF.

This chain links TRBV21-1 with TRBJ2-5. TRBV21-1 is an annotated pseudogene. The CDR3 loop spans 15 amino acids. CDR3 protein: CASSKKEGDGETQYF. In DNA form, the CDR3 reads TGTGCCAGCAGCAAAAAGGAGGGGGACGGAGAGACCCAGTACTTC.

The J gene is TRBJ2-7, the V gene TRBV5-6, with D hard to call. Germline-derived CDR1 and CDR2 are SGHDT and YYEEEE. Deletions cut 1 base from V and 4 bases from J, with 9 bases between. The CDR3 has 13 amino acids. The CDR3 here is CASSLYTEYEQYF. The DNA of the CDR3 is TGTGCCAGCAGCTTGTACACGGAGTACGAGCAGTACTTC. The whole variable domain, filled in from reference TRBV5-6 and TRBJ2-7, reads DAGVTQSPTHLIKTRGQQVTLRCSPKSGHDTVSWYQQALGQGPQFIFQYYEEEERQRGNFPDRFSGHQFPNYSSELNVNALLLGDSALYLCASSLYTEYEQYFGPGTRLTVT.

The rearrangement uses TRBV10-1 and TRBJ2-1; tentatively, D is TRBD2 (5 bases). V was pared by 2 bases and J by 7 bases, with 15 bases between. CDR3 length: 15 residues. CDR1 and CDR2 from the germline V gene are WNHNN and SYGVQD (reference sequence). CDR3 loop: CASSEPASGNNEQFF. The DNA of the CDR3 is TGCGCCAGCAGTGAGCCGGCGTCGGGAAATAATGAGCAGTTCTTC.

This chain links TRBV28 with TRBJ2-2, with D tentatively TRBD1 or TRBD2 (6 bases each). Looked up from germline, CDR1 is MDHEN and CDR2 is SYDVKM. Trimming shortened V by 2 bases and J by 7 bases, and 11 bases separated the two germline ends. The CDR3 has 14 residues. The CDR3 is CASSLGGQGGELFF. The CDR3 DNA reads TGTGCCAGCAGTTTAGGGGGGCAAGGCGGGGAGCTGTTTTTT.

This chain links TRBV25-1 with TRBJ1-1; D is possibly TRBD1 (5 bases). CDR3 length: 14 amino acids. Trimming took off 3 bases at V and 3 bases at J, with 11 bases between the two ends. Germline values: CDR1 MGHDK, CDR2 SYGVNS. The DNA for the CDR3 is TGTGCCAGCAGTGATGGCGGGGGGGACACTGAAGCTTTCTTT. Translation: CASSDGGGDTEAFF.

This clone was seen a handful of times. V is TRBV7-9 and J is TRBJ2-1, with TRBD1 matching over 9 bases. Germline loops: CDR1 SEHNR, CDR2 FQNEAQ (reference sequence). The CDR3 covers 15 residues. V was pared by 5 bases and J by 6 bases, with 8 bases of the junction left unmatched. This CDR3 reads CASSRQGQGPNEQFF. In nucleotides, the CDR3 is TGTGCCAGCAGCCGCCAGGGACAGGGTCCCAATGAGCAGTTCTTC.

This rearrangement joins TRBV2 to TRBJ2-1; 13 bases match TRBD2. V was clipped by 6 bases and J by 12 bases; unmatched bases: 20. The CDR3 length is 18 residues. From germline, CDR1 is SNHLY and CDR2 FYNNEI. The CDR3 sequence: CASSVLGLAGEGVPGQFF. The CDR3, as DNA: TGTGCCAGCAGCGTTCTCGGACTAGCGGGAGAGGGGGTACCCGGGCAGTTCTTC.

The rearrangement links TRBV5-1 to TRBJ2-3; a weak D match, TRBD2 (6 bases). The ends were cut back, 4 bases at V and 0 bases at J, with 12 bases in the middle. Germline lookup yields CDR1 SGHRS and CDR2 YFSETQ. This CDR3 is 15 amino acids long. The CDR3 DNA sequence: TGCGCCAGCAGCGTTAGCGGAGATAGCACAGATACGCAGTATTTT. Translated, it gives CASSVSGDSTDTQYF.

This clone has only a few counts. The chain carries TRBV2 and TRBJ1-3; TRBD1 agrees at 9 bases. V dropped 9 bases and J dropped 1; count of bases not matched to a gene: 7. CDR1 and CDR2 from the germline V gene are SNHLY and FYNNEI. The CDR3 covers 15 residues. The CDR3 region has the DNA TGTGCCAGTACTTCCGGGACAGGGTCTGGAAACACCATATATTTT. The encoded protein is CASTSGTGSGNTIYF. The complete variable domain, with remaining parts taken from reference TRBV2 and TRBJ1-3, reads EPEVTQTPSHQVTQMGQEVILRCVPISNHLYFYWYRQILGQKVEFLVSFYNNEISEKSEIFDDQFSVERPDGSNFTLKIRSTKLEDSAMYFCASTSGTGSGNTIYFGEGSWLTVV.

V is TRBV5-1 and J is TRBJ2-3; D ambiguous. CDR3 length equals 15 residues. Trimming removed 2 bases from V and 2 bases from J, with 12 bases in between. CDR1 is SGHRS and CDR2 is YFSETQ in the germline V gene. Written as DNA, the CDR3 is TGCGCCAGCAGCTTTAAGAACACCATCACAGATACGCAGTATTTT. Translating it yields CASSFKNTITDTQYF.

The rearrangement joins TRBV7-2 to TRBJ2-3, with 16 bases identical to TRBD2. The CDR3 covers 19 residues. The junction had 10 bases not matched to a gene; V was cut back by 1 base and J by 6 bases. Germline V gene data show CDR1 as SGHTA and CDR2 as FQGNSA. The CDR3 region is CASSLESWGLAGGRDTQYF. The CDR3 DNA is TGTGCCAGCAGCTTAGAGAGTTGGGGACTAGCGGGAGGGCGGGATACGCAGTATTTT.

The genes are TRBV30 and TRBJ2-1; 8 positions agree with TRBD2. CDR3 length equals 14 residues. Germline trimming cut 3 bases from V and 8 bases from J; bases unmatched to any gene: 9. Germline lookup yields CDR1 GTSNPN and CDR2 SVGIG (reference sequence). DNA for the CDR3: TGTGCCTGGAGACCGGGACTAGTAGTCTATGAGCAGTTCTTC. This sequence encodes CAWRPGLVVYEQFF.

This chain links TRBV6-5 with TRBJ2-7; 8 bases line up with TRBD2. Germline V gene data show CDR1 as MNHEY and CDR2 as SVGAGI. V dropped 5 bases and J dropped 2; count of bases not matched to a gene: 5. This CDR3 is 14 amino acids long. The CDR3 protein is CASSMAGGPYEQYF. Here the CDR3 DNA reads TGTGCCAGCAGTATGGCGGGAGGACCCTACGAGCAGTACTTC.

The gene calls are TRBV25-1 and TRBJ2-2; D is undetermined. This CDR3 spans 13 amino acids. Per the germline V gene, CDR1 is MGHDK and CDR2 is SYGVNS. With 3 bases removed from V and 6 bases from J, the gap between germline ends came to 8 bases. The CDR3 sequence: CASSDFSSGELFF. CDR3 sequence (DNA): TGTGCCAGCAGTGACTTCTCGTCCGGGGAGCTGTTTTTT.

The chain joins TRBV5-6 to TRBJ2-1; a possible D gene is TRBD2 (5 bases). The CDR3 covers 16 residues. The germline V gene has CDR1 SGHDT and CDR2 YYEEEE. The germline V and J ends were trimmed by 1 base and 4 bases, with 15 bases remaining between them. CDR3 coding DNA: TGTGCCAGCAGCTTGCTCGGGGTGAGGACGTACAATGAGCAGTTCTTC. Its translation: CASSLLGVRTYNEQFF.

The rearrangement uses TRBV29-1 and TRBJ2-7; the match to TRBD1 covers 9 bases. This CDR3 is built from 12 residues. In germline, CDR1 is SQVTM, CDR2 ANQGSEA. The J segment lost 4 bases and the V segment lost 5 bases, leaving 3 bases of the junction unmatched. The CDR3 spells CSVRDRVYEQYF. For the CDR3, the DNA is TGCAGCGTTAGGGACAGGGTGTACGAGCAGTACTTC.

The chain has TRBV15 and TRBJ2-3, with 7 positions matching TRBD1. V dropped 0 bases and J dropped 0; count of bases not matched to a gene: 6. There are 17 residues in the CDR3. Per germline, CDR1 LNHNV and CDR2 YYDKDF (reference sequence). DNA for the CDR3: TGTGCCACCAGCAGAGAATCCAGACAGGGTAGCACAGATACGCAGTATTTT. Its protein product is CATSRESRQGSTDTQYF.

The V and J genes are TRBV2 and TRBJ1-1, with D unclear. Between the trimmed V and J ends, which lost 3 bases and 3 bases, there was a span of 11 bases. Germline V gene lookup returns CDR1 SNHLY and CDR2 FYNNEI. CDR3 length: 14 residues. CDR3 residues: CASSDTGSYTEAFF. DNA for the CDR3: TGTGCCAGCAGTGATACCGGCAGCTACACTGAAGCTTTCTTT.

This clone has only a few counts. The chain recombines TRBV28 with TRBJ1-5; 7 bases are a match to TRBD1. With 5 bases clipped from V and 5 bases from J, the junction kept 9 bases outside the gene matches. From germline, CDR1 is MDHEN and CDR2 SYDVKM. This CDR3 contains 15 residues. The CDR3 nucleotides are TGTGCCAGCAGTCCCGGGACAGAGGACGATCAGCCCCAGCATTTT. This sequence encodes CASSPGTEDDQPQHF.